The 31 T cell receptor beta chains in this list originate from one sample, sequenced in a study of T cell responses to AZD1222 COVID-19 vaccine. Produced via immunoSEQ multiplex PCR; TCRdb's table is partial and in-frame only. The table shows around 100,000 clones, with over 75% occurring only once. This specimen consisted of peripheral blood, obtained on day 0 of AZD1222 vaccination. All receptors come from an adult in good health.

The chain carries TRBV18 and TRBJ1-1; a weak D match, TRBD1 (5 bases). Germline assignment: CDR1 KGHSH and CDR2 LQKENI. Trimming cost V 2 bases and J 4 bases, with 23 bases left between them. This CDR3 comprises 18 residues. DNA for the CDR3: TGTGCCAGCTCACCAAACCCCGGTTGGGGGTTCGGTGGCACTGAAGCTTTCTTT. As protein: CASSPNPGWGFGGTEAFF.

V is TRBV30 and J is TRBJ2-2; 9 bases fit TRBD1. Trimming at V came to 3 bases and at J to 5 bases, leaving 13 bases not matched to a gene. Germline assignment: CDR1 GTSNPN and CDR2 SVGIG (reference sequence). The CDR3 runs to 17 residues. CDR3 nucleotides: TGTGCCTGGAGGGCTAGACCGGGACAGGGTTATACCGGGGAGCTGTTTTTT. Amino acid sequence: CAWRARPGQGYTGELFF.

CDR3 region: CASLDSGPGEKLFF. The CDR3 DNA follows: TGTGCCAGCCTCGATTCAGGGCCAGGAGAAAAACTGTTTTTT. The J gene is TRBJ1-4, the V gene TRBV28; tentative D call: TRBD1 (5 bases). CDR3 length: 14 residues. Trimming took 8 bases from V and 8 from J, leaving 18 bases between them. Germline CDR1 is MDHEN and CDR2 is SYDVKM.

The chain is built from TRBV28 and TRBJ2-2, with TRBD2 matching 11 bases. The CDR3 is made up of 16 amino acids. V lost 3 bases and J lost 6; bases outside the gene matches: 6. Germline values: CDR1 MDHEN, CDR2 SYDVKM. Here the CDR3 reads CASSFSASGRSGELFF. DNA of the CDR3: TGTGCCAGCAGTTTTTCGGCTAGCGGGAGGTCCGGGGAGCTGTTTTTT.

The chain employs TRBV10-1 and TRBJ1-2; TRBD1 aligns across 12 bases. The ends lost 2 bases at V and 8 bases at J; junction bases unmatched: 9. Germline lookup yields CDR1 WNHNN and CDR2 SYGVQD (reference sequence). This CDR3 region has 16 residues. CDR3 nucleotides: TGCGCCAGCAGTGAGACCTGGGACAGGGGGCCGGGCGGCTACACCTTC. Translation: CASSETWDRGPGGYTF.

J is TRBJ1-1 and V is TRBV19; 9 nucleotides line up with TRBD1. Germline V CDR1 and CDR2: LNHDA, SQIVND (reference sequence). The CDR3 is made up of 15 amino acids. With 9 bases clipped from V and 6 bases from J, the junction kept 14 bases outside the gene matches. In DNA form, the CDR3 reads TGTGCCAGCCTAAGACAGGGGGATATAGGGGCTGAAGCTTTCTTT. It translates to CASLRQGDIGAEAFF.

The chain employs TRBV5-1 and TRBJ1-2; 10 bases are a match to TRBD1. Per germline, CDR1 SGHRS and CDR2 YFSETQ. The length of the CDR3 is 18 residues. The V and J ends lost 3 bases and 5 bases, in that order; junction bases with no gene match: 16. The CDR3 nucleotides are TGCGCCAGCAGCTCCATAAGTTGGACAGGGGGGGTAGAGTATGGCTACACCTTC. As protein: CASSSISWTGGVEYGYTF.

The CDR3 DNA sequence: TGTGCCAGCAGCGTAGGAGGGACTAGCGGGAACTACGAGCAGTACTTC. Amino acid sequence: CASSVGGTSGNYEQYF. The chain carries TRBV9 and TRBJ2-7; 13 bases fit TRBD2. Germline V gene sequence: CDR1 SGDLS, CDR2 YYNGEE. V was clipped by 0 bases and J by 3 bases; unmatched bases: 3. The CDR3 consists of 16 residues.

The V and J genes are TRBV7-2 and TRBJ2-1; tentative D call: TRBD2 (7 bases). The CDR3 consists of 18 residues. V lost 2 bases, J lost 1 base, and 18 bases lay in between. Germline V gene lookup returns CDR1 SGHTA and CDR2 FQGNSA. In DNA form, the CDR3 reads TGTGCCAGCAGCTTAAAATTTCCGGGGGGCGTATCCTACAATGAGCAGTTCTTC. It is translated as CASSLKFPGGVSYNEQFF.

This sequence joins TRBV28 and TRBJ1-1; D is undetermined. The V gene lost 5 bases and the J gene lost 2 bases, with 9 bases spanning the gap. This CDR3 contains 13 residues. CDR1 is MDHEN and CDR2 is SYDVKM in the germline V gene. In DNA, the CDR3 is TGTGCCAGCAGTCCAAGGATAAACACTGAAGCTTTCTTT. Translated: CASSPRINTEAFF. The whole variable domain, remainder taken from reference TRBV28 and TRBJ1-1, is DVKVTQSSRYLVKRTGEKVFLECVQDMDHENMFWYRQDPGLGLRLIYFSYDVKMKEKGDIPEGYSVSREKKERFSLILESASTNQTSMYLCASSPRINTEAFFGQGTRLTVV.

The chain employs TRBV30 and TRBJ2-4; the D is unclear. The CDR3 is made up of 13 amino acids. V was clipped by 4 bases and J by 3 bases, with 10 bases between them. Germline loops: CDR1 GTSNPN, CDR2 SVGIG (reference sequence). The chain's CDR3 is CAWKSDGKNIQYF. DNA for the CDR3: TGTGCCTGGAAGTCTGATGGCAAAAACATTCAGTACTTC.

The rearrangement links TRBV7-2 to TRBJ2-1; 8 bases fit TRBD2. Germline V gene lookup returns CDR1 SGHTA and CDR2 FQGNSA. The length of the CDR3 is 16 residues. V shed 5 bases and J 13 bases; nucleotides not matched to a gene: 19. The CDR3 bases are TGTGCCAGCAGCCCCGGGGCACTAGCGGTTCGCGGCCCTCAGTTCTTC. Amino acids: CASSPGALAVRGPQFF. Full variable domain (rest looked up from reference TRBV7-2 and TRBJ2-1): GAGVSQSPSNKVTEKGKDVELRCDPISGHTALYWYRQSLGQGLEFLIYFQGNSAPDKSGLPSDRFSAERTGGSVSTLTIQRTQQEDSAVYLCASSPGALAVRGPQFFGPGTRLTVL.

The gene calls are TRBV4-2 and TRBJ2-3; 8 bases agree with TRBD2. V lost 4 bases and J lost 4; bases outside the gene matches: 4. This CDR3 region has 14 residues. Per the germline V gene, CDR1 is LGHNA and CDR2 is YNFKEQ. The CDR3 sequence is CASSLPGGADTQYF. Written as DNA, the CDR3 is TGTGCCAGCAGCCTCCCGGGGGGGGCAGATACGCAGTATTTT.

The chain is built from TRBV4-2 and TRBJ1-2; 10 bases agree with TRBD1. V was clipped by 0 bases and J by 5 bases; unmatched bases: 3. Germline CDR1 LGHNA, CDR2 YNFKEQ. This CDR3 spans 15 amino acids. The CDR3 DNA sequence: TGTGCCAGCAGCCAAGAAGGACAGGGGGTTTATGGCTACACCTTC. Amino acids: CASSQEGQGVYGYTF.

The rearrangement uses TRBV19 and TRBJ2-2; weak D call: TRBD1 (6 bases). The CDR3 contains 16 residues. V gave up 3 bases and J gave up 4 bases, with 15 bases separating them. Germline-derived CDR1 and CDR2 are LNHDA and SQIVND (reference sequence). CDR3 sequence (DNA): TGTGCCAGTAGTATCCCTACAGGGTACGTCACCGGGGAGCTGTTTTTT. Translated: CASSIPTGYVTGELFF.

As regards this clone: Additional DNA sequences in this sample encode the identical CDR3. The chain recombines TRBV27 with TRBJ1-1; tentatively, D is TRBD1 (6 bases). V gave up 4 bases and J gave up 2 bases, with 8 bases separating them. The CDR3 consists of 13 residues. Germline V gene sequence: CDR1 MNHEY, CDR2 SMNVEV (reference sequence). CDR3 DNA: TGTGCCAGCAGTTGGACAGAAAACACTGAAGCTTTCTTT. Its protein product is CASSWTENTEAFF.

The chain couples TRBV6-5 to TRBJ1-5; D is ambiguous. The germline gives CDR1 MNHEY, CDR2 SVGAGI. CDR3 length: 12 residues. The ends were cut back, 6 bases at V and 8 bases at J, with 11 bases in the middle. The CDR3 reads CASRSVGEPQHF. The CDR3, as DNA: TGTGCCAGCAGAAGTGTTGGCGAGCCCCAGCATTTT.

The chain is built from TRBV19 and TRBJ1-3; 9 nucleotides line up with TRBD1. Germline assignment: CDR1 LNHDA and CDR2 SQIVND (reference sequence). CDR3 length: 16 residues. V gave up 6 bases and J gave up 4 bases; unmatched junction bases: 10. CDR3 protein: CASSTPGTGNGNTIYF. The CDR3 DNA reads TGTGCCAGTAGCACCCCCGGGACAGGGAACGGAAACACCATATATTTT.

The V and J genes are TRBV12-3 or TRBV12-4 and TRBJ2-5; unclear D gene. This CDR3 spans 13 amino acids. Between the trimmed V and J ends, which lost 1 base and 2 bases, there was a span of 5 bases. CDR3 sequence: CASSLGVQETQYF. The CDR3 DNA reads TGTGCCAGCAGTTTAGGGGTTCAAGAGACCCAGTACTTC.

The chain carries TRBV2 and TRBJ2-1; TRBD2 matches at 8 bases. The CDR3 covers 15 residues. Germline trimming cut 5 bases from V and 6 bases from J; bases unmatched to any gene: 9. Looked up from germline, CDR1 is SNHLY and CDR2 is FYNNEI. CDR3 nucleotide sequence: TGTGCCAGCAGTTGGACTAGCACCCAGGGCAATGAGCAGTTCTTC. Encoded protein: CASSWTSTQGNEQFF. Variable domain in full (rest from reference TRBV2 and TRBJ2-1): EPEVTQTPSHQVTQMGQEVILRCVPISNHLYFYWYRQILGQKVEFLVSFYNNEISEKSEIFDDQFSVERPDGSNFTLKIRSTKLEDSAMYFCASSWTSTQGNEQFFGPGTRLTVL.

By share, this clone counts as medium-sized. The chain carries TRBV2 and TRBJ1-5; D may be TRBD1 (5 bases). V shed 2 bases and J shed 2 bases, with 7 bases lying between them. Germline assignment: CDR1 SNHLY and CDR2 FYNNEI. This CDR3 has 14 residues. DNA for the CDR3: TGTGCCAGCAGTGAACAACAGGGCAATCAGCCCCAGCATTTT. This sequence encodes CASSEQQGNQPQHF. The full variable domain, rest sourced from reference TRBV2 and TRBJ1-5, is EPEVTQTPSHQVTQMGQEVILRCVPISNHLYFYWYRQILGQKVEFLVSFYNNEISEKSEIFDDQFSVERPDGSNFTLKIRSTKLEDSAMYFCASSEQQGNQPQHFGDGTRLSIL.

As to this clone: The junction and the germline gene differ at one end; a read error may be behind it. The chain employs TRBV12-3 or TRBV12-4 and TRBJ2-6, with D unclear. This CDR3 is built from 12 residues. Here the CDR3 reads CACRTGANVLTF. CDR3 coding DNA: TGTGCCTGCAGAACTGGGGCCAACGTCCTGACTTTC.

This chain joins TRBV24-1 and TRBJ1-2; 7 bases agree with TRBD1. The CDR3 has 15 amino acids. Trimming cost V 2 bases and J 3 bases; bases outside gene matches: 5. Germline V lookup: CDR1 KGHDR, CDR2 SFDVKD. CDR3 sequence: CATSDSGTGDYGYTF. The CDR3 DNA reads TGTGCCACCAGTGATTCGGGTACAGGGGACTATGGCTACACCTTC.

This sequence joins TRBV29-1 and TRBJ2-5; D call uncertain. The CDR3 runs to 15 residues. The V gene's germline CDR1 is SQVTM and CDR2 ANQGSEA. The V end was cut by 6 bases, the J end by 1 base, with 18 bases between. CDR3 nucleotides: TGCAGCGTCGCCCCTTGGAGTCAGGTCCAAGAGACCCAGTACTTC. The encoded protein is CSVAPWSQVQETQYF.

This clone has just one count. The rearrangement joins TRBV9 to TRBJ2-3; TRBD2 agrees at 11 bases. The germline CDR1 and CDR2 sequences are SGDLS and YYNGEE. V gave up 1 base and J gave up 4 bases; unmatched junction bases: 5. This CDR3 region has 16 residues. Written as DNA, the CDR3 is TGTGCCAGCAGCGTACGAACTAGCGGGAGTGCAGATACGCAGTATTTT. This encodes CASSVRTSGSADTQYF.

The chain links TRBV4-1 to TRBJ2-7; 7 bases fit TRBD1. With V trimmed by 0 bases and J by 3 bases, 11 bases remained unmatched. This CDR3 comprises 17 residues. Germline lookup yields CDR1 MGHRA and CDR2 YSYEKL. This CDR3 is CASSQEEVAAGGYEQYF. CDR3 sequence (DNA): TGCGCCAGCAGCCAAGAAGAGGTCGCGGCAGGGGGCTACGAGCAGTACTTC.

The chain uses TRBV10-3 and TRBJ2-7; 9 nucleotides align to TRBD1. Germline V gene lookup returns CDR1 ENHRY and CDR2 SYGVKD. Trimming took 7 bases from V and 5 from J; bases not matched to a gene: 9. This CDR3 is built from 14 residues. The CDR3: CAIKPGQGTHEQYF. As DNA, the CDR3 is TGTGCCATCAAACCGGGACAGGGTACCCACGAGCAGTACTTC.

The chain joins TRBV5-4 to TRBJ1-4; the D is unclear. Germline V gives CDR1 SGHNT, CDR2 YYREEE (reference sequence). CDR3 length: 15 residues. V was clipped by 1 base and J by 5 bases, with 12 bases between them. Here the CDR3 reads CASSLSKDSNEKLFF. DNA of the CDR3: TGTGCCAGCAGCTTGAGTAAGGATAGCAATGAAAAACTGTTTTTT.

The chain has TRBV7-3 and TRBJ1-1; D perhaps matches TRBD1 (6 bases). V lost 5 bases to trimming and J lost 7 bases, with 14 bases between them. This CDR3 comprises 13 residues. Per the germline V gene, CDR1 is SGHTA and CDR2 is FQGTGA. The CDR3 DNA reads as TGTGCCAGCAGCCCCAATGGACAGATTGAAGCTTTCTTT. Translated: CASSPNGQIEAFF.

The rearrangement joins TRBV11-2 to TRBJ1-1; 9 bases align to TRBD1. Germline loops: CDR1 SGHAT, CDR2 FQNNGV. The CDR3 has 15 amino acids. With 4 bases clipped from V and 3 bases from J, the junction kept 6 bases outside the gene matches. The CDR3 here is CASSSLGTGYTEAFF. CDR3 DNA sequence: TGTGCCAGCAGCTCCCTAGGGACAGGGTACACTGAAGCTTTCTTT. The full variable domain, with the rest looked up from reference TRBV11-2 and TRBJ1-1, is EAGVAQSPRYKIIEKRQSVAFWCNPISGHATLYWYQQILGQGPKLLIQFQNNGVVDDSQLPKDRFSAERLKGVDSTLKIQPAKLEDSAVYLCASSSLGTGYTEAFFGQGTRLTVV.

The CDR3 DNA sequence: TGTGCCTGGAGTCCTTTTTTGTGGAACACCATATATTTT. Residues: CAWSPFLWNTIYF. The chain joins TRBV30 to TRBJ1-3; D gene unclear. Germline-derived CDR1 and CDR2 are GTSNPN and SVGIG (reference sequence). The CDR3 totals 13 residues. The ends were cut back, 2 bases at V and 7 bases at J, with 12 bases in the middle. The whole variable domain, remainder taken from reference TRBV30 and TRBJ1-3, is SQTIHQWPATLVQPVGSPLSLECTVEGTSNPNLYWYRQAAGRGLQLLFYSVGIGQISSEVPQNLSASRPQDRQFILSSKKLLLSDSGFYLCAWSPFLWNTIYFGEGSWLTVV.